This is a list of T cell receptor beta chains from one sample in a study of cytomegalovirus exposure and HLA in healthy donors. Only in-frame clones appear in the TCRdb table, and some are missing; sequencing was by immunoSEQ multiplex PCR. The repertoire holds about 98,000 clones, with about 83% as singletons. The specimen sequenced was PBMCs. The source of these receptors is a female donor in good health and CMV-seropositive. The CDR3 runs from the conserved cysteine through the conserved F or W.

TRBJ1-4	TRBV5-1	CASSSLLGQGGEKLFF
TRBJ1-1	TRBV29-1	CSVHSNTEAFF
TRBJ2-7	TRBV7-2	CASSSDTFSYEQYF
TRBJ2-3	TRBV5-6	CASSFSLDRASTDTQYF
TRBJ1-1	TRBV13	CASSSPDRGFTEAFF
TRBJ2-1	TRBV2	CASQGQGPYNEQFF
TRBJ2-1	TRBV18	CASSPGGGISSEQFF
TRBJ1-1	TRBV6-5	CASSYGTGNRGGAFF
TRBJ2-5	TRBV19	CASSIGSEYQETQYF
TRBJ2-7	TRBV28	CASSTPGVPYEQYF
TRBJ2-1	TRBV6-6	CASSRRTSGSTNEQFF
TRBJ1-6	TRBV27	CASSSSSYNSPLHF
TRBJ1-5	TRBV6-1	CASSPGTGVGQPQHF
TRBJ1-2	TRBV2	CASGGTAYGYTF
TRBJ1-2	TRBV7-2	CANVWDRGSGNYGYTF
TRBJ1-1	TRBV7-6	CASSLRRGGTEAFF
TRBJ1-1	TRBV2	CASVGGWDTEAFF
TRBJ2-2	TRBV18	CASSPQGAQTGELFF
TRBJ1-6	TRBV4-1	CASSQPVHRRGQKNSPLHF
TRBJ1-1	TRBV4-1	CASSPPGTWNTEAFF
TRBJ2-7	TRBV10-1	CASSEGLSGYEQYF
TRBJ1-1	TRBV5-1	CASSPVAGTAFTEAFF
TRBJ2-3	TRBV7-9	CASSPPSDTQYF
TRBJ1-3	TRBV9	CASSVAGVISGNTIYF
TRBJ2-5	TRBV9	CASSPTANQETQYF
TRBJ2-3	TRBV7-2	CASSQTRRFTDTQYF
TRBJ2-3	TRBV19	CASSIQRGADTQYF
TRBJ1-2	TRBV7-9	CASSSARGYGYTF
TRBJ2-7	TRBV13	CASSLTRTSGGTYEQYF
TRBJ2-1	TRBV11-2	CASSLLRGLQFF
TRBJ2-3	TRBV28	CASGAPSTDTQYF
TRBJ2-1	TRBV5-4	CASSLATGGRYNEQFF
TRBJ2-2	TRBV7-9	CASSLEWGRASWAGELFF
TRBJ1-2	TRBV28	CASSRTGGGYTF
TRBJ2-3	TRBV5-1	CASSLDGRGGSDTQYF
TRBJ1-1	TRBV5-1	CASSLAIQVTEAFF
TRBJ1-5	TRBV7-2	CASSPRVGDQPQHF
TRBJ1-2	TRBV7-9	CASSLGNRRFGNTF
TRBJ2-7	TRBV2	CASRTNPYEQYF
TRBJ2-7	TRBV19	CASSTGLRGEQYF
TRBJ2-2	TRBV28	CASSLDRAGGMRTGELFF
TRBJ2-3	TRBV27	CASSFRTSTDTQYF
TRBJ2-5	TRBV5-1	CASSLSGEETQYF
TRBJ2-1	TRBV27	CASSLPASGSGYNEQFF
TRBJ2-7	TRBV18	CASSPSSGQASEQYF